This T cell receptor (beta chain) was recovered during a study of blood T cell repertoires in COVID-19. In the study overall: Whether acute or convalescent, the COVID-19 samples came from the United States, Italy and Spain. PBMCs, B-cell-depleted T cells, or T cells were the source of the cDNA or gDNA that made up the material.

CDR1 and CDR2 from the germline V gene are SEHNR and FQNEAQ (reference sequence). The V gene lost 5 bases and the J gene lost 4 bases, with 10 bases spanning the gap. This CDR3 has 13 amino acids. As processed by the authors: For nucleated cells, counts were estimated from reference gene primer amplification. The method was immunoSEQ multiplex PCR; TCRdb's version includes in-frame clones alone and lacks a portion of them. D and trimming come from the DNA, and the V and J calls and clone size come from that table. The data hold tens of thousands of clones, with around 90% observed a single time. The sequencing sample was made of peripheral blood. This receptor was identified in a human donor in a cohort sampled during active COVID-19. The chain couples TRBV7-9 to TRBJ2-3; a weak D match, TRBD1 (6 bases). The CDR3 bases are TGTGCCAGCAGCATAACAGGGCCAGATACGCAGTATTTT. Translated: CASSITGPDTQYF. The complete variable domain, with remaining parts taken from reference TRBV7-9 and TRBJ2-3, reads DTGVSQNPRHKITKRGQNVTFRCDPISEHNRLYWYRQTLGQGPEFLTYFQNEAQLEKSRLLSDRFSAERPKGSFSTLEIQRTEQGDSAMYLCASSITGPDTQYFGPGTRLTVL.